The T cell receptor beta chain described here comes from a study of blood T cell repertoires in COVID-19. Sequencing was performed with immunoSEQ multiplex PCR; in TCRdb, only in-frame clones are kept and a portion is missing. The sample consists of approximately 310,000 clones, approximately 81% of them appearing once. The germline V gene encodes CDR1 SGDLS and CDR2 YYNGEE. V lost 5 bases and J lost 3, with 9 bases in between. The CDR3 extends over 13 amino acids. The sample was PBMCs or T cells enriched from blood (not recorded which). The TCR comes from a woman between 25 and 40 years old who had been exposed to COVID-19. The V call is TRBV9, the J call TRBJ1-5; D is unclear. The CDR3 loop is CASSRGLNQPQHF. The CDR3 region has the DNA TGTGCCAGCAGTAGAGGGCTCAATCAGCCCCAGCATTTT.